The 17 T cell receptor beta chains below come from one sample, sequenced in a study of beta chain features in type 1 diabetes. Investigators reverse transcribed all isolated RNA, so they sequenced expressed TCRB transcripts. Produced via immunoSEQ multiplex PCR; TCRdb's table is partial and in-frame only. The sample has 200,000 to 250,000 clones, 13% to 15% seen once. The sequenced material came from naive CD4+ T cells from blood. Every receptor here comes from a woman aged 40 to 49 in good health.

The genes are TRBV7-6 and TRBJ2-7; 8 bases match TRBD1. Germline V lookup: CDR1 SGHVS, CDR2 FNYEAQ. With 1 base clipped from V and 0 bases from J, the junction kept 2 bases outside the gene matches. This CDR3 spans 15 amino acids. This CDR3 is CASSLGTGSSYEQYF. CDR3 sequence (DNA): TGTGCCAGCAGCTTAGGGACAGGGTCCTCCTACGAGCAGTACTTC.

This clone was counted a few times. The chain recombines TRBV12-5 with TRBJ2-7; D might be TRBD2 (5 bases). V was trimmed by 5 bases and J by 3 bases, leaving 17 bases between them. Germline V lookup: CDR1 LGHNT, CDR2 FRNRAP. The CDR3 length is 15 residues. CDR3 nucleotide sequence: TGTGCTAGTGGTCAGAGGGTACGTACGCACTACGAGCAGTACTTC. As protein: CASGQRVRTHYEQYF. The full variable domain, its missing parts supplied by reference TRBV12-5 and TRBJ2-7, is DARVTQTPRHKVTEMGQEVTMRCQPILGHNTVFWYRQTMMQGLELLAYFRNRAPLDDSGMPKDRFSAEMPDATLATLKIQPSEPRDSAVYFCASGQRVRTHYEQYFGPGTRLTVT.

The genes are TRBV19 and TRBJ1-2, with 7 bases matching TRBD1. Trimming removed 5 bases from V and 4 bases from J; junction bases left unmatched: 7. Germline V gives CDR1 LNHDA, CDR2 SQIVND (reference sequence). This CDR3 is 14 amino acids long. The CDR3 here is CASSRDRLLYGYTF. For the CDR3, the DNA is TGTGCCAGTAGTCGGGACAGACTACTCTATGGCTACACCTTC.

As DNA, the CDR3 is TGTGCCAGCAGCTCACTAGCGGGGGTAGAGACCCAGTACTTC. Amino acids: CASSSLAGVETQYF. The chain joins TRBV7-2 to TRBJ2-5; 11 bases match TRBD2. The CDR3 spans 14 residues. J lost 4 bases, V lost 4 bases, and 2 bases had no gene match. Germline CDR1 is SGHTA and CDR2 is FQGNSA.

This clone appeared a few times. The CDR3 here is CASSISPANTGELFF. DNA of the CDR3: TGTGCCAGTAGTATTTCTCCCGCGAACACCGGGGAGCTGTTTTTT. The chain is built from TRBV19 and TRBJ2-2, with no clear D. There are 15 residues in the CDR3. V was pared by 3 bases and J by 0 bases, with 8 bases between. Germline-derived CDR1 and CDR2 are LNHDA and SQIVND (reference sequence).

The chain joins TRBV12-5 to TRBJ2-2; 10 bases are shared with TRBD2. This CDR3 is built from 14 residues. V dropped 5 bases and J dropped 7; count of bases not matched to a gene: 4. Germline-derived CDR1 and CDR2 are LGHNT and FRNRAP. Here the CDR3 DNA reads TGTGCTAGTGGTGCTCTAGCGGGGGTCGGGGAGCTGTTTTTT. It translates to CASGALAGVGELFF.

The CDR3 DNA sequence: TGCAGCGCCTCACCCCCGGGAGTAAAAACTGAAGCTTTCTTT. This translates into CSASPPGVKTEAFF. The chain has TRBV29-1 and TRBJ1-1; D uncertain. Per the germline V gene, CDR1 is SQVTM and CDR2 is ANQGSEA. With 7 bases removed from V and 5 bases from J, the gap between germline ends came to 20 bases. This CDR3 contains 14 residues.

J is TRBJ2-5 and V is TRBV5-6; tentatively, D is TRBD2 (5 bases). The length of the CDR3 is 14 residues. Trimming stripped 1 base from V and 1 base from J, with 8 bases between. The germline gives CDR1 SGHDT, CDR2 YYEEEE. The CDR3: CASSLSSGQETQYF. DNA for the CDR3: TGTGCCAGCAGCTTGTCCAGCGGCCAAGAGACCCAGTACTTC.

This clone came up a few times. The chain links TRBV5-1 to TRBJ1-2, with TRBD1 identical over 7 bases. The V gene end was trimmed by 4 bases and the J gene end by 4 bases; junction bases not matched to a gene: 7. Looked up from germline, CDR1 is SGHRS and CDR2 is YFSETQ. CDR3 length equals 14 residues. CDR3 in DNA: TGCGCCAGCAGCGTAGGGGACAGCCTCTATGGCTACACCTTC. Protein: CASSVGDSLYGYTF.

This clone was recorded a few times. This chain uses TRBV5-1 with TRBJ2-7, with 7 bases lining up with TRBD1. This CDR3 is built from 13 residues. Germline V gene lookup returns CDR1 SGHRS and CDR2 YFSETQ. V was pared by 4 bases and J by 2 bases, with 3 bases of the junction left unmatched. CDR3 coding DNA: TGCGCCAGCAGCCCGACAGGGCCCTACGAGCAGTACTTC. Translating it yields CASSPTGPYEQYF.

This clone was counted only a few times. The chain uses TRBV5-1 and TRBJ1-1, with D perhaps TRBD1 (6 bases). This CDR3 contains 17 residues. Germline assignment: CDR1 SGHRS and CDR2 YFSETQ. The V gene lost 0 bases and the J gene lost 8 bases, with 23 bases spanning the gap. CDR3 DNA: TGCGCCAGCAGCTTGGCTTCGGGGGGGGGCTTCGGGCAAGAAGCTTTCTTT. As protein: CASSLASGGGFGQEAFF.

This clone has just a few counts. The chain joins TRBV6-5 to TRBJ1-6, with 9 bases fitting TRBD1. Germline assignment: CDR1 MNHEY and CDR2 SVGAGI. V shed 2 bases and J 10 bases; nucleotides not matched to a gene: 6. CDR3 length: 15 residues. In nucleotides, the CDR3 is TGTGCCAGCAGTTACCAACCGGGACAGGGATCACCCCTCCACTTT. Encoded protein: CASSYQPGQGSPLHF.

The chain uses TRBV15 and TRBJ2-1, with a tentative D call TRBD1 (6 bases). Deletions cut 1 base from V and 6 bases from J, with 7 bases between. Germline-derived CDR1 and CDR2 are LNHNV and YYDKDF (reference sequence). The CDR3 totals 13 residues. The CDR3 DNA reads as TGTGCCACCAGCAGAGCGGACAGCAATGAGCAGTTCTTC. Protein product: CATSRADSNEQFF.

The chain uses TRBV11-2 and TRBJ1-2; D possibly corresponds to TRBD1 (5 bases). Per the germline V gene, CDR1 is SGHAT and CDR2 is FQNNGV. Trimming took 6 bases from V and 2 from J, leaving 19 bases between them. The CDR3 spans 16 residues. The CDR3 DNA reads as TGTGCCAGCAGAGCCAGGGTGGGGGGGTACAACTATGGCTACACCTTC. Translating it yields CASRARVGGYNYGYTF.

This sequence joins TRBV5-6 and TRBJ2-5; D may be TRBD1 (6 bases). The CDR3 length is 15 residues. In germline, CDR1 is SGHDT, CDR2 YYEEEE. The V end lost 2 bases, the J end lost 5 bases, and 16 bases lay between the germline ends. As DNA, the CDR3 is TGTGCCAGCAGCTTCTGGACAGCTCGAGGGGAGACCCAGTACTTC. The encoded protein is CASSFWTARGETQYF.

V is TRBV5-1 and J is TRBJ1-2; 11 bases fit TRBD1. V trimming: 1 base; J trimming: 6 bases; junction bases outside the gene matches: 14. CDR1 SGHRS and CDR2 YFSETQ come from the germline V gene. CDR3 length: 18 amino acids. The CDR3 nucleotides read TGCGCCAGCAGCTTGTTTCCGCCCCCGGACAGGGGGCTGGATGGCTACACCTTC. Its protein is CASSLFPPPDRGLDGYTF.

This rearrangement joins TRBV5-1 to TRBJ2-1, with 11 bases that match TRBD2. CDR3 length: 16 amino acids. Germline assignment: CDR1 SGHRS and CDR2 YFSETQ. The junction had 4 bases not matched to a gene; V was cut back by 1 base and J by 4 bases. CDR3 sequence: CASSLLAGGQYNEQFF. For the CDR3, the DNA is TGCGCCAGCAGCTTGCTAGCGGGGGGTCAGTACAATGAGCAGTTCTTC.